The 9 T cell receptor beta chains reported below all come from one sample, sequenced in a study of T cell responses to AZD1222 COVID-19 vaccine. TCRdb keeps only in-frame clones here, not all; method: immunoSEQ multiplex PCR. The table has 120,000 to 150,000 clones, 70% to 90% seen once; the top ten hold approximately 3%. The sequencing used peripheral blood, collected on day 0 of AZD1222 vaccination. These receptors were obtained from an adult in good health.

The rearrangement links TRBV5-4 to TRBJ2-7, with TRBD1 matching over 11 bases. The CDR3 length is 15 residues. V was pared by 3 bases and J by 3 bases, with 5 bases of the junction left unmatched. CDR1 and CDR2 (germline): SGHNT, YYREEE (reference sequence). Here the CDR3 DNA reads TGTGCCAGCAGCTCTAGGACAGGGGGCGTCTACGAGCAGTACTTC. Translating it yields CASSSRTGGVYEQYF.

This clone has only one observation. The V gene is TRBV7-2, the J gene TRBJ1-5; a possible D gene is TRBD1 (5 bases). The CDR3 runs to 13 residues. The V and J ends lost 5 bases and 4 bases respectively, with 9 bases between them. CDR1 is SGHTA, CDR2 FQGNSA, per germline. The CDR3 sequence: CASSRDGNQPQHF. The CDR3 DNA is TGTGCCAGCAGCCGGGACGGGAATCAGCCCCAGCATTTT.

This clone was seen a single time. The rearrangement uses TRBV6-2 or TRBV6-3 and TRBJ2-2; maybe TRBD1 (6 bases). Germline loops: CDR1 MNHEY, CDR2 SVGEGT. This CDR3 comprises 17 residues. Trimming cost V 2 bases and J 3 bases, with 16 bases left between them. The CDR3 nucleotides are TGTGCCAGCAGTTACGCCCTAGTACAGGGTTACACCGGGGAGCTGTTTTTT. It yields the protein CASSYALVQGYTGELFF.

The chain combines TRBV3-1 (or the pseudogene TRBV3-2) with TRBJ1-1; TRBD1 might be the D (6 bases). This CDR3 is built from 11 residues. In germline, CDR1 is LGHDT, CDR2 YNNKEL (reference sequence). Deletions cut 8 bases from V and 7 bases from J, with 11 bases between. The CDR3 bases are TGTGCCAGCGGGGGGCGTAATGAAGCTTTCTTT. This codes for CASGGRNEAFF.

This chain uses TRBV7-9 with TRBJ1-3; 8 bases align to TRBD1. Germline CDR1 is SEHNR and CDR2 is FQNEAQ (reference sequence). The CDR3 is 16 amino acids. The V and J ends lost 4 bases and 3 bases, in that order; junction bases with no gene match: 8. CDR3 sequence reads: CASSSLDREGGNTIYF. CDR3 in DNA: TGTGCCAGCAGCTCTCTGGACAGGGAGGGTGGAAACACCATATATTTT.

The J gene is TRBJ1-1, the V gene TRBV18, with no clear D. V was trimmed by 6 bases and J by 1 base, leaving 9 bases between them. The germline gives CDR1 KGHSH, CDR2 LQKENI. This CDR3 has 13 amino acids. Here the CDR3 DNA reads TGTGCCAGCTCCCCGTGGGGGAACACTGAAGCTTTCTTT. This sequence encodes CASSPWGNTEAFF.

The chain couples TRBV5-4 to TRBJ1-4, with no clear D. Germline CDR1 is SGHNT and CDR2 is YYREEE (reference sequence). The V and J ends lost 0 bases and 7 bases respectively, with 10 bases between them. The CDR3 runs 14 residues. For the CDR3, the DNA is TGTGCCAGCAGCTTGGAATTGGGTGGTGAAAAACTGTTTTTT. Its translation: CASSLELGGEKLFF.

This clone was seen more than once but under ten times. This chain joins TRBV28 and TRBJ1-6; no firm D call. The V end lost 2 bases, the J end lost 5 bases, and 7 bases lay between the germline ends. The CDR3 length is 14 residues. From germline, CDR1 is MDHEN and CDR2 SYDVKM. For the CDR3, the DNA is TGTGCCAGCAGTTTAGGTGGGGATAATTCACCCCTCCACTTT. It yields the protein CASSLGGDNSPLHF.

The rearrangement links TRBV18 to TRBJ1-3; D uncertain. The CDR3 runs 15 residues. V shed 1 base and J shed 7 bases, with 14 bases lying between them. Germline V gene lookup returns CDR1 KGHSH and CDR2 LQKENI. The CDR3 sequence: CASSPQMDSANTIYF. CDR3 coding DNA: TGTGCCAGCTCACCACAAATGGATTCTGCCAACACCATATATTTT.